These T cell receptor beta chains were read from a single sample in a study of shared clonotypes between healthy human individuals. The table came from immunoSEQ multiplex PCR; TCRdb's copy has only in-frame clones and leaves some out. In the table there are 450,000 to 550,000 clones, 79% of which are singletons. The sample comprised PBMCs. The receptors originated from a middle-aged woman in good health. Some clones in this sample may be carry-over from other donors' samples. Each CDR3 is given with its conserved first and last residue. Fields, in order: D gene, clone size, J gene, V gene, CDR3 protein, CDR3 DNA. D genes are given only for firm matches. Clone sizes are given selectively: once, few, many, or a class where the clone is expanded.

d_gene: TRBD1
abundance: once
j_gene: TRBJ1-1
v_gene: TRBV5-1
CDR3aa: CASSLVGTGGGTEAFF
CDR3nt: TGCGCCAGCAGCTTGGTAGGGACAGGGGGCGGCACTGAAGCTTTCTTT

d_gene: TRBD1
abundance: -
j_gene: TRBJ1-1
v_gene: TRBV19
CDR3aa: CARCYRGVNTEAFF
CDR3nt: TGTGCCAGGTGCTACAGGGGCGTGAACACTGAAGCTTTCTTT

d_gene: -
abundance: -
j_gene: TRBJ1-4
v_gene: TRBV7-2
CDR3aa: CASSLFATNEKLFF
CDR3nt: TGTGCCAGCAGCTTATTCGCGACTAATGAAAAACTGTTTTTT

d_gene: TRBD2
abundance: few
j_gene: TRBJ2-2
v_gene: TRBV19
CDR3aa: CASGGGSGSLGTGELFF
CDR3nt: TGTGCCAGTGGGGGTGGTAGCGGGAGTCTCGGCACCGGGGAGCTGTTTTTT

d_gene: -
abundance: -
j_gene: TRBJ1-4
v_gene: TRBV19
CDR3aa: CASSIPGQAEKLFF
CDR3nt: TGTGCCAGTAGTATCCCCGGTCAGGCTGAAAAACTGTTTTTT

d_gene: -
abundance: -
j_gene: TRBJ2-3
v_gene: TRBV28
CDR3aa: CASSPRPQDTQYF
CDR3nt: TGTGCCAGCAGCCCCCGTCCCCAAGATACGCAGTATTTT

d_gene: -
abundance: -
j_gene: TRBJ2-7
v_gene: TRBV18
CDR3aa: CASSPPWVPYEQYF
CDR3nt: TGTGCCAGCTCACCACCGTGGGTCCCCTACGAGCAGTACTTC

d_gene: TRBD1
abundance: -
j_gene: TRBJ1-6
v_gene: TRBV11-2
CDR3aa: CASSLALRGRDSPLHF
CDR3nt: TGTGCCAGCAGCTTAGCCCTCAGGGGGCGCGATTCACCCCTCCACTTT

d_gene: -
abundance: -
j_gene: TRBJ2-2
v_gene: TRBV5-1
CDR3aa: CASSPVMSANTGELFF
CDR3nt: TGCGCCAGCAGCCCCGTGATGTCCGCGAACACCGGGGAGCTGTTTTTT

d_gene: -
abundance: -
j_gene: TRBJ1-1
v_gene: TRBV2
CDR3aa: CASGRDLPGEAFF
CDR3nt: TGTGCCAGCGGGCGGGACCTACCTGGGGAAGCTTTCTTT

d_gene: -
abundance: few
j_gene: TRBJ2-5
v_gene: TRBV9
CDR3aa: CASSAAPAGHISGVTQYF
CDR3nt: TGTGCCAGCAGCGCGGCCCCAGCGGGACATATTTCGGGTGTGACCCAGTACTTC

d_gene: TRBD1
abundance: -
j_gene: TRBJ2-1
v_gene: TRBV7-3
CDR3aa: CASSLGTDNPYNEQFF
CDR3nt: TGTGCCAGCAGCTTAGGGACAGATAACCCGTACAATGAGCAGTTCTTC

d_gene: -
abundance: once
j_gene: TRBJ1-2
v_gene: TRBV5-1
CDR3aa: CASSLGITGQSLYGYTF
CDR3nt: TGCGCCAGCAGCTTGGGAATTACAGGGCAGTCCCTCTATGGCTACACCTTC

d_gene: TRBD1
abundance: -
j_gene: TRBJ2-1
v_gene: TRBV10-3
CDR3aa: CAIENRDRAYNEQFF
CDR3nt: TGTGCCATCGAAAATCGGGACAGGGCGTACAATGAGCAGTTCTTC

d_gene: TRBD1
abundance: -
j_gene: TRBJ2-7
v_gene: TRBV2
CDR3aa: CASWDRSSYEQYF
CDR3nt: TGTGCCTCTTGGGACAGATCTTCCTACGAGCAGTACTTC

d_gene: -
abundance: -
j_gene: TRBJ2-7
v_gene: TRBV29-1
CDR3aa: CSWSRAPSGEQYF
CDR3nt: TGCAGTTGGTCCCGGGCTCCGTCGGGCGAGCAGTACTTC

d_gene: TRBD1
abundance: -
j_gene: TRBJ1-5
v_gene: TRBV19
CDR3aa: CASSIGPDRGLGNQPQHF
CDR3nt: TGTGCCAGTAGTATAGGGCCGGACAGGGGGCTAGGGAATCAGCCCCAGCATTTT

d_gene: -
abundance: -
j_gene: TRBJ1-2
v_gene: TRBV28
CDR3aa: CASSSLSELGGVHGYTF
CDR3nt: TGTGCCAGCAGTTCATTATCCGAACTGGGGGGCGTGCATGGCTACACCTTC

d_gene: -
abundance: -
j_gene: TRBJ2-3
v_gene: TRBV28
CDR3aa: CASSPPQRGHTDTQYF
CDR3nt: TGTGCCAGCAGTCCCCCCCAGCGGGGACACACAGATACGCAGTATTTT

d_gene: -
abundance: -
j_gene: TRBJ2-6
v_gene: TRBV5-1
CDR3aa: CASSLRGPDRSGANVLTF
CDR3nt: TGCGCCAGCAGCTTGCGGGGACCAGACCGCTCTGGGGCCAACGTCCTGACTTTC

d_gene: TRBD2
abundance: -
j_gene: TRBJ2-7
v_gene: TRBV28
CDR3aa: CASSPSSGGRQRYF
CDR3nt: TGTGCCAGCAGTCCGTCCTCGGGGGGTAGACAGCGGTACTTC

d_gene: -
abundance: -
j_gene: TRBJ1-1
v_gene: TRBV6-5
CDR3aa: CASSYTGTGDTEAFF
CDR3nt: TGTGCCAGCAGTTATACGGGAACGGGGGACACTGAAGCTTTCTTT

d_gene: TRBD1
abundance: -
j_gene: TRBJ1-1
v_gene: TRBV7-8
CDR3aa: CASSLGRQGLSAEAFF
CDR3nt: TGTGCCAGCAGCTTAGGTCGACAGGGTTTGTCGGCTGAAGCTTTCTTT

d_gene: TRBD1
abundance: -
j_gene: TRBJ2-7
v_gene: TRBV18
CDR3aa: CASSRDRDYEQYF
CDR3nt: TGTGCCAGCTCCCGGGACAGGGACTACGAGCAGTACTTC

d_gene: -
abundance: -
j_gene: TRBJ2-3
v_gene: TRBV5-1
CDR3aa: CASRVASSTDTQYF
CDR3nt: TGCGCCAGCAGGGTAGCCAGCAGCACAGATACGCAGTATTTT

d_gene: -
abundance: -
j_gene: TRBJ2-1
v_gene: TRBV20-1
CDR3aa: CSADRTIEQFF
CDR3nt: TGCAGTGCTGATAGGACTATTGAGCAGTTCTTC

d_gene: -
abundance: few
j_gene: TRBJ1-4
v_gene: TRBV11-2
CDR3aa: CASSSPRPGGHEKLFF
CDR3nt: TGTGCCAGCAGCTCCCCCCGCCCAGGTGGCCATGAAAAACTGTTTTTT

d_gene: TRBD2
abundance: -
j_gene: TRBJ2-7
v_gene: TRBV27
CDR3aa: CASTPSGRAYEQYF
CDR3nt: TGTGCCAGCACCCCTAGCGGGAGGGCCTACGAGCAGTACTTC

d_gene: -
abundance: -
j_gene: TRBJ2-7
v_gene: TRBV5-1
CDR3aa: CASSYQTDSYEQYF
CDR3nt: TGCGCCAGCAGCTATCAGACGGACTCCTACGAGCAGTACTTC

d_gene: -
abundance: -
j_gene: TRBJ1-3
v_gene: TRBV25-1
CDR3aa: CASSVKAGNTIYF
CDR3nt: TGTGCCAGCAGTGTAAAGGCAGGAAACACCATATATTTT

d_gene: -
abundance: -
j_gene: TRBJ1-1
v_gene: TRBV2
CDR3aa: CASMNPGMNTEAFF
CDR3nt: TGTGCCAGCATGAATCCGGGTATGAACACTGAAGCTTTCTTT

d_gene: -
abundance: -
j_gene: TRBJ2-2
v_gene: TRBV5-1
CDR3aa: CASSLLSSPGELFF
CDR3nt: TGCGCCAGCAGCTTGTTATCTTCGCCCGGGGAGCTGTTTTTT

d_gene: -
abundance: -
j_gene: TRBJ1-2
v_gene: TRBV28
CDR3aa: CASNLIGSGYTF
CDR3nt: TGTGCCAGCAACTTAATAGGGTCTGGCTACACCTTC

d_gene: TRBD1
abundance: -
j_gene: TRBJ1-4
v_gene: TRBV7-9
CDR3aa: CASSGQGVATNEKLFF
CDR3nt: TGTGCCAGCAGTGGACAGGGGGTCGCGACTAATGAAAAACTGTTTTTT

d_gene: -
abundance: -
j_gene: TRBJ2-1
v_gene: TRBV4-3
CDR3aa: CASSQDQSGLGNEQFF
CDR3nt: TGCGCCAGCAGCCAAGATCAGAGCGGCCTAGGCAATGAGCAGTTCTTC

d_gene: -
abundance: -
j_gene: TRBJ2-1
v_gene: TRBV2
CDR3aa: CASSGGYNYNEQFF
CDR3nt: TGTGCCAGCAGCGGGGGTTATAACTACAATGAGCAGTTCTTC

d_gene: -
abundance: -
j_gene: TRBJ1-4
v_gene: TRBV28
CDR3aa: CASSARDHGATNEKLFF
CDR3nt: TGTGCCAGCAGTGCTAGAGATCACGGTGCAACTAATGAAAAACTGTTTTTT

d_gene: -
abundance: few
j_gene: TRBJ2-3
v_gene: TRBV6-1
CDR3aa: CASRYIGVPTDTQYF
CDR3nt: TGTGCCAGCAGATATATCGGGGTCCCCACAGATACGCAGTATTTT

d_gene: TRBD2
abundance: -
j_gene: TRBJ2-5
v_gene: TRBV30
CDR3aa: CAWRFSGTETQYF
CDR3nt: TGTGCCTGGAGATTTAGCGGGACCGAGACCCAGTACTTC

d_gene: TRBD2
abundance: few
j_gene: TRBJ2-7
v_gene: TRBV5-4
CDR3aa: CASSPTSGSYEQYF
CDR3nt: TGTGCCAGCAGCCCAACTAGCGGGAGTTACGAGCAGTACTTC

d_gene: TRBD1
abundance: -
j_gene: TRBJ2-7
v_gene: TRBV19
CDR3aa: CASSLDRDYEQYF
CDR3nt: TGTGCCAGTTCACTGGACAGGGACTACGAGCAGTACTTC

d_gene: -
abundance: -
j_gene: TRBJ2-7
v_gene: TRBV11-1
CDR3aa: CASSLSGHEQYF
CDR3nt: TGTGCCAGCAGCTTATCTGGCCACGAGCAGTACTTC

d_gene: TRBD2
abundance: -
j_gene: TRBJ2-5
v_gene: TRBV11-2
CDR3aa: CASSLGGRTSGVVQETQYF
CDR3nt: TGTGCCAGCAGCTTAGGTGGGCGGACTAGCGGGGTTGTCCAAGAGACCCAGTACTTC

d_gene: -
abundance: -
j_gene: TRBJ2-3
v_gene: TRBV15
CDR3aa: CATSRARDTQYF
CDR3nt: TGTGCCACCAGCAGGGCCCGCGATACGCAGTATTTT

d_gene: -
abundance: -
j_gene: TRBJ2-2
v_gene: TRBV11-3
CDR3aa: CASSSHPTGELFF
CDR3nt: TGTGCCAGCAGCTCCCACCCCACCGGGGAGCTGTTTTTT

d_gene: -
abundance: -
j_gene: TRBJ2-3
v_gene: TRBV7-9
CDR3aa: CASTSRGVKPTDTQYF
CDR3nt: TGTGCCAGCACGTCTCGGGGAGTTAAACCCACAGATACGCAGTATTTT